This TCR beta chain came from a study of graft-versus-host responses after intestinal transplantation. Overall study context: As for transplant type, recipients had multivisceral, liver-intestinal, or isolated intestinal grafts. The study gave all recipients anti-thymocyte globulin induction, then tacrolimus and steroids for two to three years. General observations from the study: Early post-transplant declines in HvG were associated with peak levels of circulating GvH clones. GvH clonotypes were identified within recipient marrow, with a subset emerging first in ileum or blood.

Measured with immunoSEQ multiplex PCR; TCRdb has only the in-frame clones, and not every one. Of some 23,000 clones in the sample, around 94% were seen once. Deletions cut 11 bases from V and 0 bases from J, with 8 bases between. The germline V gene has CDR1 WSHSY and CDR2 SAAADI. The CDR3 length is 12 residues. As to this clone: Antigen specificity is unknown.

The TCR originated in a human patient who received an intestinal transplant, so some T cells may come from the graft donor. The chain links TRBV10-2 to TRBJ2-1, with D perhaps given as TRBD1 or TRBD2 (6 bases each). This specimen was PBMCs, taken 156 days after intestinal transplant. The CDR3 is CAGGPSYNEQFF. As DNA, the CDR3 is TGCGCCGGGGGGCCCTCCTACAATGAGCAGTTCTTC.